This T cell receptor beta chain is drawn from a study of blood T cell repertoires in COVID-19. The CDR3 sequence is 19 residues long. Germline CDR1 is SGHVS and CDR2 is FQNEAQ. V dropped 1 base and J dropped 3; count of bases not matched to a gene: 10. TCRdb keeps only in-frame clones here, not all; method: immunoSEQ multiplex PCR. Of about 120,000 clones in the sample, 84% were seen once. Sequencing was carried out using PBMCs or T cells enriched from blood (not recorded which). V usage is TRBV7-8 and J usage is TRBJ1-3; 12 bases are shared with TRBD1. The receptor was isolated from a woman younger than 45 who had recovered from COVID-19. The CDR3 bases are TGTGCCAGCAGCTTAGGAATGGGGGACAGGGGGCGAGGTGGAAACACCATATATTTT. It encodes CASSLGMGDRGRGGNTIYF. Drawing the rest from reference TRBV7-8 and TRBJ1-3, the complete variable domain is GAGVSQSPRYKVAKRGQDVALRCDPISGHVSLFWYQQALGQGPEFLTYFQNEAQLDKSGLPSDRFFAERPEGSVSTLKIQRTQQEDSAVYLCASSLGMGDRGRGGNTIYFGEGSWLTVV.